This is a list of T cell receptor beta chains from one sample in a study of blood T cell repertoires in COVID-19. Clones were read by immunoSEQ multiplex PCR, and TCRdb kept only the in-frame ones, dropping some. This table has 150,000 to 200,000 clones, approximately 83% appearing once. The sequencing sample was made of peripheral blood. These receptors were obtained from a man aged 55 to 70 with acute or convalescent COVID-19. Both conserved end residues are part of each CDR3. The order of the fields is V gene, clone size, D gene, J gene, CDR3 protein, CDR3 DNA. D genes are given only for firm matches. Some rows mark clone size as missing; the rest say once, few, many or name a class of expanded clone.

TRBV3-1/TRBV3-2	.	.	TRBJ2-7	CASSYPGSAPYEQYF	TGTGCCAGCAGCTACCCCGGCAGCGCCCCCTACGAGCAGTACTTC
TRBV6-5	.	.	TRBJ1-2	CATASGLDYGYTF	TGTGCCACCGCCTCAGGGCTAGACTATGGCTACACCTTC
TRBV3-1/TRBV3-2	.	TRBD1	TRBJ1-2	CASSQDWDRIYGYTF	TGTGCCAGCAGCCAAGATTGGGACAGGATCTATGGCTACACCTTC
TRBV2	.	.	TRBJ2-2	CASSSQGGVDGELFF	TGTGCCAGCAGTTCGCAGGGTGGGGTAGACGGGGAGCTGTTTTTT
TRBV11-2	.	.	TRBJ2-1	CASSLQQASYNEQFF	TGTGCCAGCAGCCTTCAGCAGGCCTCCTACAATGAGCAGTTCTTC
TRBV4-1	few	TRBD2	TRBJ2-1	CASSQDPISGLVSYNEQFF	TGCGCCAGCAGCCAAGATCCTATTTCGGGACTAGTTTCCTACAATGAGCAGTTCTTC
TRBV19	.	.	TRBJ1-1	CASRGWQGRGTEAFF	TGTGCCAGTAGAGGTTGGCAGGGGAGGGGCACTGAAGCTTTCTTT
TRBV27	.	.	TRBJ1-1	CASSLLANGGTEAFF	TGTGCCAGCAGTTTATTGGCCAACGGGGGAACTGAAGCTTTCTTT
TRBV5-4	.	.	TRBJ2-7	CASSLRGRNHEQYF	TGTGCCAGCAGCTTGAGGGGTCGAAACCACGAGCAGTACTTC
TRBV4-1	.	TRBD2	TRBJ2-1	CASSPGRGDYNEQFF	TGCGCCAGCAGCCCGGGGAGGGGCGATTACAATGAGCAGTTCTTC
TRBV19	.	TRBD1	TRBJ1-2	CASSIGTAHGYTF	TGTGCCAGTAGTATCGGGACAGCCCATGGCTACACCTTC
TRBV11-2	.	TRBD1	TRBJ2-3	CASSSGTGVTDTQYF	TGTGCCAGCAGCTCGGGGACAGGGGTCACAGATACGCAGTATTTT
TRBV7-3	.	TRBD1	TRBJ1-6	CASSLTGRGDSPLHF	TGTGCCAGCAGCTTAACGGGCAGGGGGGATTCACCCCTCCACTTT
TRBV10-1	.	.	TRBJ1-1	CASNRGSPNTEAFF	TGCGCCAGCAATCGGGGAAGTCCGAACACTGAAGCTTTCTTT
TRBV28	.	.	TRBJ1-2	CASSSPGGGGDYGYTF	TGTGCCAGCAGTTCCCCGGGGGGGGGAGGGGACTATGGCTACACCTTC
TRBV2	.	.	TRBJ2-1	CASSEQGYNEQFF	TGTGCCAGCAGTGAGCAGGGGTACAATGAGCAGTTCTTC
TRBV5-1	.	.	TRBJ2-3	CASSLVGRVEADTQYF	TGCGCCAGCAGCTTGGTGGGCAGGGTTGAGGCAGATACGCAGTATTTT
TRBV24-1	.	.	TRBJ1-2	CATSDPEAPSSGYTF	TGTGCCACCAGTGACCCCGAAGCCCCAAGCTCTGGCTACACCTTC
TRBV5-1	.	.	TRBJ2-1	CASSLAEVAEGYNEQFF	TGCGCCAGCAGCTTGGCGGAGGTGGCGGAGGGGTACAATGAGCAGTTCTTC
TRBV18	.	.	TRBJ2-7	CASSPRDLAYEQYF	TGTGCCAGCTCACCCCGGGACTTGGCTTACGAGCAGTACTTC
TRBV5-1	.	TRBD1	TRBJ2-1	CASSFRDRVGNEQFF	TGCGCCAGCAGTTTCCGGGACAGGGTGGGTAATGAGCAGTTCTTC
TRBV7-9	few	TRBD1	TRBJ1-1	CASSLTGETEAFF	TGTGCCAGCAGCCTTACAGGGGAGACTGAAGCTTTCTTT
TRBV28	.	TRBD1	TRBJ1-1	CASSGTGPNTEAFF	TGTGCCAGCAGTGGGACAGGTCCGAACACTGAAGCTTTCTTT
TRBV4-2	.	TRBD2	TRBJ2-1	CASSQGTSGRNEQFF	TGTGCCAGCAGCCAAGGGACTAGCGGGCGGAATGAGCAGTTCTTC
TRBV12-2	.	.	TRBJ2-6	CASRLSNYSGANVLTF	TGTGCAAGTCGCTTGAGTAATTACTCTGGGGCCAACGTCCTGACTTTC
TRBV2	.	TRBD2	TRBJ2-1	CASRGGTSGDNEQFF	TGTGCCAGCAGGGGGGGGACTAGCGGCGACAATGAGCAGTTCTTC
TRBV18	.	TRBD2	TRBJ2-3	CASSRLAPRDTQYF	TGTGCCAGCTCACGACTAGCCCCACGGGATACGCAGTATTTT
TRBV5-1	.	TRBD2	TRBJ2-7	CASSLTSGSYEQYF	TGCGCCAGCAGCTTGACTAGCGGCTCCTACGAGCAGTACTTC
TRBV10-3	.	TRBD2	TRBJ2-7	CAISDLGLADSYEQYF	TGTGCCATCAGTGACCTCGGACTAGCGGACTCCTACGAGCAGTACTTC
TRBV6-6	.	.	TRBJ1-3	CASSSRGSSGNTIYF	TGTGCCAGCAGTTCCAGGGGTAGTTCTGGAAACACCATATATTTT
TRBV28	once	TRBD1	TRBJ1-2	CASRPRQGPTYGYTF	TGTGCCAGCAGACCCAGACAGGGTCCCACCTATGGCTACACCTTC
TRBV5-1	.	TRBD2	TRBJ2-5	CASSLGALAGGSQETQYF	TGCGCCAGCAGCTTGGGTGCACTAGCGGGGGGGAGCCAAGAGACCCAGTACTTC
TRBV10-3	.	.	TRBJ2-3	CAIRHRLTDTQYF	TGTGCCATCAGGCACAGGCTCACAGATACGCAGTATTTT
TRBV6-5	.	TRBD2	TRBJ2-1	CASSSGTSGSNEQFF	TGTGCCAGCAGTTCCGGGACTAGCGGGAGTAATGAGCAGTTCTTC
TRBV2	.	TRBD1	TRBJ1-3	CASRPGTASGNTIYF	TGTGCCAGCAGGCCAGGGACAGCCTCAGGAAACACCATATATTTT
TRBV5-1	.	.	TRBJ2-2	CASSSSPPSNTGELFF	TGCGCCAGCAGCTCTAGCCCACCCTCGAACACCGGGGAGCTGTTTTTT
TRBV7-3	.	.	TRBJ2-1	CASSLGPTGSYNEQFF	TGTGCCAGCAGCTTAGGTCCAACGGGCTCCTACAATGAGCAGTTCTTC
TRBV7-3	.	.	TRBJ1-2	CASSLDSYDNYGYTF	TGTGCCAGCAGCCTGGACAGTTACGACAACTATGGCTACACCTTC
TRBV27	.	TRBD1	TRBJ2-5	CATRDSGKETQYF	TGTGCCACCCGGGACAGTGGAAAAGAGACCCAGTACTTC
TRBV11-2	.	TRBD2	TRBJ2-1	CASSPGLAGAPEQFF	TGTGCCAGCAGCCCGGGGCTAGCGGGAGCGCCGGAGCAGTTCTTC
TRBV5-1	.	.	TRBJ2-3	CASSFKSTGWGGDTQYF	TGCGCCAGCAGCTTCAAGTCAACAGGGTGGGGGGGAGATACGCAGTATTTT
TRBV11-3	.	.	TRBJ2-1	CASSFGSNEQFF	TGTGCCAGCAGCTTCGGGTCCAATGAGCAGTTCTTC
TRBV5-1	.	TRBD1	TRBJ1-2	CASSLGTGGGSYTF	TGCGCCAGCAGCTTGGGGACAGGGGGCGGGAGCTACACCTTC
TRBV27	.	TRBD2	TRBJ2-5	CASRILCLLAAQETQYF	TGTGCCAGCCGGATCTTGTGTTTGCTAGCGGCCCAAGAGACCCAGTACTTC
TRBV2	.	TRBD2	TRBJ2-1	CASSAYGLAHNEQFF	TGTGCCAGCAGTGCGTACGGACTAGCGCACAATGAGCAGTTCTTC
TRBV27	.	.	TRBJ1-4	CASSSEGGEKLFF	TGTGCCAGCAGTTCGGAAGGAGGCGAAAAACTGTTTTTT
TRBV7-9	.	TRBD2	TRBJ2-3	CASGELAGGLTDTQYF	TGTGCCAGCGGGGAACTAGCGGGAGGCCTCACAGATACGCAGTATTTT
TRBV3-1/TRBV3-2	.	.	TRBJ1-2	CASSPRGDGYTF	TGTGCCAGCAGCCCGCGGGGGGACGGCTACACCTTC
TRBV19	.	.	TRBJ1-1	CASSILGGDTEAFF	TGTGCCAGTAGTATATTGGGAGGAGACACTGAAGCTTTCTTT
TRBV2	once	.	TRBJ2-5	CASSISQETQYF	TGTGCCAGCAGTATCTCCCAAGAGACCCAGTACTTC
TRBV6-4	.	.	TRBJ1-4	CARGRPYNEKLFF	TGTGCCAGGGGGAGACCATATAATGAAAAACTGTTTTTT
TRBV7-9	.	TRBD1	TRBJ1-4	CASSSLTGNEKLFF	TGTGCCAGCAGCTCGCTGACAGGGAATGAAAAACTGTTTTTT